Only a few counts were recorded for the clone carrying this T cell receptor beta chain. As yet, its antigen is unknown. CDR1 is LNHNV and CDR2 is YYDKDF in the germline V gene (reference sequence). The CDR3 sequence is 16 residues long. J was trimmed by 3 bases and V by 0 bases; bases with no gene match: 3. The source of the sample is a study of CD8+CD57+ T cells in acquired aplastic anemia. Study-level information: In CD4+ cells, healthy donors produced an average of around 11 million reads. General study results and limits: Some 29 shared CD8+ CDR3s appeared highly expressed within patients' immunodominant clones. With respect to CD8+ Simpson's diversity, patients and controls did not differ significantly.

Genomic DNA served as template for TCR beta VDJ and CDR3 profiling. TCRdb fed the reads into MiXCR, producing one record per CDR3 protein. The sample has 35,000 to 45,000 distinct CDR3 sequences, approximately 73% seen once. The sequenced material came from sorted CD4+, CD8+, or CD8+CD57+ T cells (not recorded which) from PBMCs. The TCR originated in a human donor in good health, serving as a control. The V call is TRBV15, the J call TRBJ2-3; 10 bases agree with TRBD2. This chain's CDR3 is CATSRDSGGSTDTQYF. DNA for the CDR3: TGTGCCACCAGCAGAGATAGCGGGGGGTCTACAGATACGCAGTATTTT.